These 5 T cell receptor beta chains originate from one sample sequenced in a study of T cells in Graves' hyperthyroidism and ophthalmopathy. RNA transcripts yielded amplified TCR beta CDR3 regions. Researchers ran a first-round RT-PCR on the TCR CDR3 using the HTBI primer set. TCRdb analysed the multiplex PCR reads with MiXCR anew, one entry per CDR3 protein. The sample has a few hundred thousand distinct CDR3 sequences, 46% seen once; the top ten hold about 8.3%. Input material: peripheral blood or thyroid tissue (not recorded which). The receptors come from a woman aged 18 to 35 with Graves' hyperthyroidism.

This clonotype was recorded many times. The V and J genes are TRBV20-1 and TRBJ1-4, with a tentative D call TRBD1 (5 bases). V dropped 4 bases and J dropped 7 bases, with 7 bases sitting between them. Germline V gene data show CDR1 as DFQATT and CDR2 as SNEGSKA (reference sequence). The CDR3 is 11 amino acids. CDR3 loop: CSAMGGEKLFF. CDR3 DNA sequence: TGCAGTGCTATGGGGGGTGAAAAACTGTTTTTT.

The rearrangement uses TRBV5-1 and TRBJ2-3; 9 positions agree with TRBD1. Trimming cost V 4 bases and J 4 bases; bases outside gene matches: 7. Germline CDR1 reads SGHRS; CDR2 reads YFSETQ. This CDR3 region has 15 residues. CDR3: CASSTGQGMSDTQYF. The CDR3 DNA sequence: TGCGCCAGCAGCACTGGACAGGGGATGTCAGATACGCAGTATTTT.

This clonotype was detected ten times or more. A read error may produce the germline difference seen at one junction end. The CDR3 bases are TGTGCCAGTAGTAAGCGACAGGGCTACTATAGCAATCAACCCCAGCATTTT. Amino acids: CASSKRQGYYSNQPQHF. V gene TRBV19 combines with J gene TRBJ1-5, with 7 nucleotides matching TRBD1. CDR3 length: 17 amino acids. Germline CDR1 LNHDA, CDR2 SQIVND (reference sequence).

The chain recombines TRBV27 with TRBJ2-3, with a possible D match to TRBD2 (5 bases). From germline, CDR1 is MNHEY and CDR2 SMNVEV (reference sequence). The CDR3 has 14 residues. Deletions cut 5 bases from V and 2 bases from J, with 11 bases between. CDR3 DNA: TGTGCCAGCAGTCTAGGACGGGACACAGATACGCAGTATTTT. Amino acids: CASSLGRDTDTQYF.

This clonotype was counted many times. The rearrangement uses TRBV4-3 and TRBJ1-5; D not resolved. The CDR3 has 14 amino acids. V was trimmed by 1 base and J by 1 base, leaving 5 bases between them. The V gene's germline CDR1 is LGHNA and CDR2 YSLEER. The CDR3 region has the DNA TGCGCCAGCAGCCAAGCACTAAGCAATCAGCCCCAGCATTTT. Protein: CASSQALSNQPQHF.